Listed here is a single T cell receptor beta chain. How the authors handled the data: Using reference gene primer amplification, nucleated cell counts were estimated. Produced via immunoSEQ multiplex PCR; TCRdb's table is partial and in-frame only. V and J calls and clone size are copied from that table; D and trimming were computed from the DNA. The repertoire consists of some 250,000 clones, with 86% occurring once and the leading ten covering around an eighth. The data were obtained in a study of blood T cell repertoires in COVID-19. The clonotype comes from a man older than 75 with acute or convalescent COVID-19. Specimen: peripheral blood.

The CDR3 spells CASSQVTGSYGYTF. DNA of the CDR3: TGTGCCAGCAGCCAAGTGACAGGTTCTTATGGCTACACCTTC. The V call is TRBV3-1 (or the pseudogene TRBV3-2), the J call TRBJ1-2; perhaps TRBD1 as D (6 bases). The length of the CDR3 is 14 residues. Germline V lookup: CDR1 LGHDT, CDR2 YNNKEL (reference sequence). V lost 1 base to trimming and J lost 5 bases, with 11 bases between them.